The source of this TCR beta chain is a study of blood T cell repertoires in COVID-19. Study-level background: The United States, Italy and Spain supplied acute and convalescent COVID-19 samples. Nucleic acid was either cDNA or gDNA, and it came from T cells, B-cell-depleted T cells, or PBMCs.

V was clipped by 4 bases and J by 0 bases; unmatched bases: 7. Germline V gene sequence: CDR1 LNHDA, CDR2 SQIVND (reference sequence). The CDR3 spans 17 residues. Original data processing: Counts of nucleated cells, estimated from reference gene primer amplification, were obtained. Some clones are missing from TCRdb's copy, which holds only in-frame ones; the method was immunoSEQ multiplex PCR. The D gene and trimming were derived from the DNA, and the V and J assignments and clone size from that table. The sample lists roughly 410,000 clones, around 87% occurring once. The Seattle patients joined while their infection was active and were tracked longitudinally afterward.

The receptor was isolated from a woman in her sixties with COVID-19, enrolled during active disease. Material: peripheral blood. This chain links TRBV19 with TRBJ2-5; TRBD2 agrees at 11 bases. The DNA for the CDR3 is TGTGCCAGTAGTAAGCTAGCGGGGGGTGAAAACCAAGAGACCCAGTACTTC. As protein: CASSKLAGGENQETQYF.